These T cell receptor beta chains were read from a single sample in a study of shared clonotypes between healthy human individuals. Method: immunoSEQ multiplex PCR; TCRdb's copy keeps in-frame clones and lacks some. Seen here are 2 million to 2.5 million clones, 85% to 95% observed once, and the top ten hold 0.13%. The sequenced sample was naive CD4+ T cells sorted from blood. Receptors were obtained from a man aged 18 to 30 in good health. Each CDR3 is given with its conserved first and last residue. Each record gives: V gene, clone size, D gene, J gene, CDR3 length, CDR3 protein, CDR3 DNA. D genes are given only for firm matches. Expanded clones get a size class; other rows say once, few or many, or leave the size out.

TRBV7-9	once	.	TRBJ1-5	14	CASSLGGGVLPQHF	TGTGCCAGCAGCTTAGGAGGTGGGGTCCTGCCCCAGCATTTT
TRBV5-5	.	.	TRBJ1-5	16	CASSGGAPQSNQPQHF	TGTGCCAGCAGCGGCGGGGCGCCCCAGAGCAATCAGCCCCAGCATTTT
TRBV30	.	.	TRBJ1-6	12	CAWSGPGTFLHF	TGTGCCTGGAGTGGCCCCGGGACCTTCCTCCACTTT
TRBV5-1	once	TRBD1	TRBJ1-2	16	CASSLDHRGEIYGYTF	TGCGCCAGCAGCTTGGACCACAGGGGAGAAATCTATGGCTACACCTTC
TRBV6-6	.	.	TRBJ2-2	15	CASTRAETNTGELFF	TGTGCCAGCACTAGGGCGGAGACGAACACCGGGGAGCTGTTTTTT
TRBV29-1	.	TRBD1	TRBJ1-3	15	CSVLVIRGPGNTIYF	TGCAGCGTTCTAGTTATCAGGGGGCCAGGAAACACCATATATTTT
TRBV6-5	once	TRBD1	TRBJ1-2	14	CATAPTGGFNGYTF	TGTGCCACAGCCCCGACAGGGGGCTTCAATGGCTACACCTTC
TRBV29-1	.	TRBD1	TRBJ1-1	14	CSVFETGKNTEAFF	TGCAGCGTTTTTGAGACAGGGAAAAACACTGAAGCTTTCTTT
TRBV5-1	.	.	TRBJ1-6	16	CASSLAPGPSNSPLHF	TGCGCCAGCAGCTTGGCTCCGGGACCCAGTAATTCACCCCTCCACTTT
TRBV6-1	.	.	TRBJ2-7	15	CASSGKTGPPYEQYF	TGTGCCAGCAGTGGTAAAACAGGACCCCCCTACGAGCAGTACTTC
TRBV5-6	.	.	TRBJ1-2	12	CASSSGLFGYTF	TGTGCCAGCAGCTCAGGGTTATTTGGCTACACCTTC
TRBV28	.	.	TRBJ1-1	13	CASSLRVGTEAFF	TGTGCCAGCAGTTTACGGGTAGGCACTGAAGCTTTCTTT
TRBV27	.	.	TRBJ1-3	15	CASSFPGTQENTIYF	TGTGCCAGCAGTTTCCCCGGGACACAAGAAAACACCATATATTTT
TRBV28	.	TRBD1	TRBJ1-5	16	CASSSTGTGRNQPQHF	TGTGCCAGCAGTAGCACCGGGACAGGGCGCAATCAGCCCCAGCATTTT
TRBV5-6	.	.	TRBJ1-4	14	CASSVGQGREKLFF	TGTGCCAGCAGCGTGGGGCAGGGGAGAGAAAAACTGTTTTTT
TRBV19	few	.	TRBJ1-6	14	CASRVQGGDSPLHF	TGTGCCAGTAGGGTACAGGGAGGGGATTCACCCCTCCACTTT
TRBV7-9	.	.	TRBJ2-3	15	CASSSQDQHPNTQYF	TGTGCCAGCAGTTCCCAGGACCAACATCCTAATACGCAGTATTTT
TRBV5-1	.	.	TRBJ2-1	14	CASSLAEQRNEQFF	TGCGCCAGCAGCTTGGCCGAACAGCGCAATGAGCAGTTCTTC
TRBV6-6	.	.	TRBJ1-1	14	CASRQREMNTEAFF	TGTGCCAGCAGACAGCGCGAAATGAACACTGAAGCTTTCTTT
TRBV15	.	TRBD1	TRBJ2-5	16	CATSSGRTGYQETQYF	TGTGCCACCAGCAGTGGTCGGACAGGCTACCAAGAGACCCAGTACTTC
TRBV7-2	.	TRBD2	TRBJ2-2	16	CASSFVAGVTTGELFF	TGTGCCAGCAGCTTCGTCGCGGGAGTTACCACCGGGGAGCTGTTTTTT
TRBV30	.	.	TRBJ1-1	12	CAWTGVGTEAFF	TGTGCCTGGACAGGGGTGGGTACTGAAGCTTTCTTT
TRBV12-1	.	.	TRBJ1-4	16	CASSLGGHGECEKLFF	TGTGCCAGCAGCTTGGGAGGGCACGGCGAGTGTGAAAAACTGTTTTTT
TRBV11-2	.	.	TRBJ2-7	17	CASSPGNWPLTSYEQYF	TGTGCCAGCAGCCCAGGCAATTGGCCATTAACTTCCTACGAGCAGTACTTC
TRBV7-2	.	TRBD1	TRBJ2-1	15	CASSTGTGHYNEQFF	TGTGCCAGCAGCACCGGGACAGGGCACTACAATGAGCAGTTCTTC
TRBV9	.	TRBD1	TRBJ2-7	20	CASSEIGGWHILVLSYEQYF	TGTGCCAGCAGCGAAATAGGGGGCTGGCATATTTTAGTCCTCTCCTACGAGCAGTACTTC
TRBV7-9	.	.	TRBJ2-5	16	CASSSANGDAQETQYF	TGTGCCAGCAGCTCGGCCAACGGGGACGCCCAAGAGACCCAGTACTTC
TRBV5-1	.	.	TRBJ2-3	13	CASRVSFTDTQYF	TGCGCCAGCAGGGTTAGCTTCACAGATACGCAGTATTTT
TRBV7-9	.	TRBD1	TRBJ1-6	15	CASSPRTGGIPPLHF	TGTGCCAGCAGCCCCCGGACAGGGGGTATACCACCCCTCCACTTT
TRBV18	.	TRBD2	TRBJ2-7	16	CASSPEREGTSYEQYF	TGTGCCAGCTCCCCAGAGCGGGAGGGTACCTCCTACGAGCAGTACTTC
TRBV2	.	.	TRBJ1-4	15	CASSDPGGGTEKLFF	TGTGCCAGCAGTGACCCCGGAGGGGGGACAGAAAAACTGTTTTTT
TRBV29-1	.	TRBD2	TRBJ2-1	17	CSVESSGGSSSYNEQFF	TGCAGCGTTGAGTCTAGCGGGGGGTCGAGCTCCTACAATGAGCAGTTCTTC
TRBV6-6	.	.	TRBJ2-7	14	CASSYDLYSYEQYF	TGTGCCAGCAGTTACGACTTATATTCCTACGAGCAGTACTTC
TRBV27	.	TRBD1	TRBJ2-4	17	CASSSGQLAWAKNIQYF	TGTGCCAGCAGTTCGGGACAGCTAGCCTGGGCCAAAAACATTCAGTACTTC
TRBV11-2	.	TRBD1	TRBJ2-7	18	CASSLVSQLTGESPEQYF	TGTGCCAGCAGCTTAGTTTCCCAACTGACAGGGGAATCACCCGAGCAGTACTTC
TRBV6-5	.	.	TRBJ1-2	11	CASSSDYGYTF	TGTGCCAGCAGTTCTGATTATGGCTACACCTTC
TRBV5-4	.	.	TRBJ2-5	15	CASSAPGLVQETQYF	TGTGCCAGCAGCGCACCGGGGCTGGTCCAAGAGACCCAGTACTTC
TRBV4-3	.	.	TRBJ2-2	15	CASSQGVANTGELFF	TGCGCCAGCAGCCAGGGGGTTGCGAACACCGGGGAGCTGTTTTTT
TRBV5-4	.	TRBD2	TRBJ2-1	15	CASSLETSGHNEQFF	TGTGCCAGCAGCTTAGAGACTAGCGGTCACAATGAGCAGTTCTTC
TRBV27	.	TRBD2	TRBJ2-3	18	CASSLSPGLASLVDTQYF	TGTGCCAGCAGTTTATCCCCGGGACTAGCTTCGTTAGTCGATACGCAGTATTTT
TRBV29-1	.	.	TRBJ1-2	11	CSAQGSYGYTF	TGCAGCGCACAGGGAAGCTATGGCTACACCTTC
TRBV11-2	.	.	TRBJ2-1	15	CASSLGPSSYNEQFF	TGTGCCAGCAGCTTGGGACCGAGCTCCTACAATGAGCAGTTCTTC
TRBV7-6	once	.	TRBJ2-4	16	CASSTEGTGTKNIQYF	TGTGCCAGCAGCACTGAGGGAACCGGGACCAAAAACATTCAGTACTTC
TRBV7-6	.	TRBD1	TRBJ1-1	15	CASSATGSPNTEAFF	TGTGCCAGCAGCGCGACAGGGTCCCCGAACACTGAAGCTTTCTTT
TRBV6-5	.	TRBD1	TRBJ2-7	14	CASIGTGGTYEQYF	TGTGCCAGCATAGGGACAGGGGGAACCTACGAGCAGTACTTC
TRBV4-1	.	.	TRBJ2-2	15	CASSQDRSRTGELFF	TGCGCCAGCAGCCAAGATAGATCCAGGACAGGGGAGCTGTTTTTT
TRBV5-6	.	.	TRBJ2-2	12	CASSPSVGELFF	TGTGCCAGCAGCCCCAGTGTCGGGGAGCTGTTTTTT